Here is one T cell receptor (beta chain) with its context. What it recognizes is unknown. These data are taken from a study of beta chain features in type 1 diabetes. The V and J ends lost 6 bases and 10 bases respectively, with 15 bases between them. There are 11 residues in the CDR3. Per germline, CDR1 DFQATT and CDR2 SNEGSKA (reference sequence). About 120 mL of blood, on average, came from one heparinised draw per donor. Study conclusions and caveats: Moderate but significant shortening of TCRB CDR3s was recorded in all four CD4+ subsets from Type 1 diabetes patients.

Isolated RNA was reverse transcribed in full, so expressed TCRB transcripts were sequenced. Generated by immunoSEQ multiplex PCR, the TCRdb table keeps only in-frame clones and is missing some. The data contain just over 600,000 clones, around 15% of them singletons. This chain links TRBV20-1 with TRBJ1-1; TRBD1 might be the D (5 bases). This TCR derives from a young man in good health. The sequenced sample was naive CD4+ T cells from blood. The CDR3 sequence: CSADGGRGAFF. CDR3 sequence (DNA): TGCAGTGCGGACGGAGGGAGGGGAGCTTTCTTT.